This T cell receptor beta chain is from a study of neoadjuvant nivolumab and ipilimumab in lung cancer. This table comes from immunoSEQ multiplex PCR, and its TCRdb copy is limited to in-frame clones, with some not included. The sample lists 8,000 to 9,500 clones, roughly 77% occurring once. Per the germline V gene, CDR1 is MNHNS and CDR2 is SASEGT. The CDR3 covers 13 residues. This clone was counted a few times. One end of the junction does not line up with germline, which may come from a read error. The chain joins TRBV6-1 to TRBJ2-5, with D possibly matching TRBD1 (6 bases). This sequence originates from an adult with non-small cell lung cancer. Material: adjacent normal lung tissue, obtained after neoadjuvant nivolumab, alone or with ipilimumab, at or shortly before surgery. CDR3 in DNA: TGTGCCAGCAGTGTAACGCTACAGGGAAGGGTAGACTTC. It is translated as CASSVTLQGRVDF.